The present T cell receptor (beta chain) was sequenced within a study of control samples from healthy donors and cancer patients. The CDR3 covers 15 residues. Deletions cut 7 bases from V and 0 bases from J, with 13 bases between. The V gene's germline CDR1 is LNHDA and CDR2 SQIVND (reference sequence). This table comes from immunoSEQ multiplex PCR, and its TCRdb copy is limited to in-frame clones, with some not included. The table shows about 140,000 clones, with roughly 94% occurring only once. Source material: blood. This TCR derives from a man aged 35 to 55 in good health. The rearrangement links TRBV19 to TRBJ1-3, with D possibly TRBD1 on 5 matching bases. CDR3 in amino acids: CASTGHRLSGNTIYF. CDR3 sequence (DNA): TGTGCCAGTACCGGACACCGTCTCTCTGGAAACACCATATATTTT. The variable domain in full, completed from reference TRBV19 and TRBJ1-3, reads DGGITQSPKYLFRKEGQNVTLSCEQNLNHDAMYWYRQDPGQGLRLIYYSQIVNDFQKGDIAEGYSVSREKKESFPLTVTSAQKNPTAFYLCASTGHRLSGNTIYFGEGSWLTVV.